The T cell receptor beta chain under discussion was sequenced for a study of metastatic and nonmetastatic thyroid tumors. Whole-study context: The study looked at repertoires side by side in blood and in tumor or nodule tissue from malignant and benign thyroid patients.

This clone was observed at least ten times. Per the authors' pipeline: Construction of a distant-metastasis classifier for papillary thyroid cancer relied on CDR3 differences across clinicopathological groups. TCRdb recomputed clones from the PCR reads via MiXCR. These V and J calls derive from TCRdb rather than the authors' analysis. The table records about 13,000 clones, under 30% of them present only once. Germline V gene sequence: CDR1 DFQATT, CDR2 SNEGSKA (reference sequence). The CDR3 runs to 14 residues. Trimming shortened V by 2 bases and J by 2 bases, and 11 bases separated the two germline ends. None of the patients had undergone any treatment ahead of thyroid surgery.

V and J are TRBV20-1 and TRBJ2-3, with D uncertain. The sequence came from a male donor with papillary thyroid cancer or a benign thyroid nodule (not recorded which). Some clones in this sample may be carry-over from other donors' samples. Sequenced: blood. The CDR3: CSARPLTSTDTQYF. CDR3 coding DNA: TGCAGTGCTAGACCCCTCACTTCCACAGATACGCAGTATTTT.